The TCR beta chain under discussion was sequenced for a study of kidney transplant recipient with SARS-CoV-2 infection. This clonotype was counted ten times or more. One entry per CDR3 protein, called by TCRdb with MiXCR from the reads. The table shows 200,000 to 300,000 distinct CDR3 sequences, with more than 25% occurring only once. V shed 9 bases, J shed 2 bases, and the junction held 11 bases outside the gene matches. The CDR3 sequence is 15 residues long. Germline V gene data show CDR1 as ENHRY and CDR2 as SYGVKD. The sequence came from a male patient between 25 and 40 years old who had COVID-19 and was a kidney transplant recipient. Some of these T cells may belong to the graft donor. This sequence joins TRBV10-3 and TRBJ2-5, with 8 bases identical to TRBD1. The source was a blood sample, collected at baseline and on day 111 from a kidney transplant recipient. The CDR3 loop is CAITPGQASQETQYF. The CDR3, as DNA: TGTGCCATTACGCCGGGACAGGCTTCGCAAGAGACCCAGTACTTC.